This T cell receptor beta chain was captured by sequencing in a study of T cells in Graves' hyperthyroidism and ophthalmopathy. General study points: Most thyroid clonotypes that were expanded above 0.001 also turned up in blood.

Comments on this clonotype: Its specificity is unknown.

Amplification of TCR beta CDR3 regions was performed using RNA transcripts as template. HTBI primers were the set used in a first-round RT-PCR of the TCR CDR3. TCRdb reprocessed the multiplex PCR reads via MiXCR and lists one record per CDR3 protein. The sample carries around 420,000 distinct CDR3 sequences, more than 15% recorded once. The ends were cut back, 7 bases at V and 4 bases at J, with 17 bases in the middle. The germline CDR1 and CDR2 sequences are MNHNS and SASEGT. The length of the CDR3 is 15 residues. Material for sequencing was blood. V and J are TRBV6-1 and TRBJ1-3, with D maybe TRBD1 (5 bases). The origin of this receptor is a woman aged 18-35 years with Graves' hyperthyroidism. Here the CDR3 reads CASTNREGSGNTIYF. CDR3 DNA: TGTGCCAGCACCAATAGAGAGGGGAGCGGAAACACCATATATTTT.